Below, one TCR beta chain is given with its context. These data are taken from a study of metastatic and nonmetastatic thyroid tumors. Study overall: The study looked at repertoires side by side in blood and in tumor or nodule tissue from malignant and benign thyroid patients.

TCRdb re-clonotyped the PCR reads via MiXCR. The table has over 30,000 clones, 7% to 9% seen once. Nobody among the patients had been given any treatment before thyroid surgery. This TCR was recovered from a female donor with papillary thyroid cancer or a benign thyroid nodule (not recorded which). Some clones in this sample may be carry-over from other donors' samples. What was sequenced was blood.

CDR3 sequence (DNA): TGTGCCAGCAGTACCAATCGGGAGGGGTCCTACGAGCAGTACTTC. Its translation is CASSTNREGSYEQYF. The V gene is TRBV6-1, the J gene TRBJ2-7, with 8 bases fitting TRBD2. This CDR3 has 15 residues. V was clipped by 5 bases and J by 1 base; unmatched bases: 7. The germline V gene has CDR1 MNHNS and CDR2 SASEGT.